This T cell receptor (beta chain) emerged from a study of technical replicates of blood from four donors. The CDR3 contains 15 residues. With 5 bases clipped from V and 0 bases from J, the junction kept 5 bases outside the gene matches. CDR1 is SGHTA, CDR2 FQGNSA, per germline. The table came from immunoSEQ multiplex PCR; TCRdb's copy has only in-frame clones and leaves some out. Of roughly 51,000 clones listed, around 93% are singletons. This TCR was recovered from a human donor in good health. Some clones in this sample may be carry-over from other donors' samples. V is TRBV7-2 and J is TRBJ2-7; 9 nucleotides line up with TRBD1. Source material: PBMCs. CDR3 amino acids: CASSRGQGSSYEQYF. CDR3 coding DNA: TGTGCCAGCAGCCGTGGACAGGGGAGCTCCTACGAGCAGTACTTC.